These 26 T cell receptor beta chains originate from one sample sequenced in a study of OX40 agonist ivuxolimab in advanced cancers. Sequencing used immunoSEQ multiplex PCR; TCRdb keeps in-frame clones, though not all of them. The sample has tens of thousands of clones, approximately 82% seen once. Sequencing was performed on CD4+ or CD8+ T cells sorted from blood, taken in a trial of the OX40 agonist ivuxolimab. All receptors derive from an adult with an advanced solid tumor such as melanoma, head and neck, liver or kidney cancer.

V and J are TRBV4-1 and TRBJ2-1; 7 bases fit TRBD1. The CDR3 is made up of 14 amino acids. Germline V gene data show CDR1 as MGHRA and CDR2 as YSYEKL. Trimming took 1 base from V and 11 from J; bases not matched to a gene: 8. CDR3 sequence reads: CASSQGQGGWQQFF. CDR3 coding DNA: TGCGCCAGCAGCCAAGGACAGGGCGGGTGGCAGCAGTTCTTC.

The chain recombines TRBV4-3 with TRBJ2-2; no firm D call. Germline CDR1 and CDR2: LGHNA and YSLEER. V gave up 4 bases and J gave up 2 bases, with 20 bases separating them. The CDR3 is 18 residues long. The DNA of the CDR3 is TGCGCCAGCAGCCGGGCCCTCTGGACGGAACCTAACACCGGGGAGCTGTTTTTT. It yields the protein CASSRALWTEPNTGELFF.

This chain joins TRBV19 and TRBJ2-7, with 10 nucleotides matching TRBD1. Germline V gene data show CDR1 as LNHDA and CDR2 as SQIVND (reference sequence). With 5 bases clipped from V and 2 bases from J, the junction kept 3 bases outside the gene matches. The CDR3 extends over 14 amino acids. CDR3 residues: CASSWGQGPYEQYF. The CDR3 nucleotides read TGTGCCAGTAGTTGGGGACAGGGGCCCTACGAGCAGTACTTC.

The chain carries TRBV11-2 and TRBJ2-5; 7 bases match TRBD2. V was pared by 1 base and J by 5 bases, with 1 base of the junction left unmatched. The CDR3 contains 13 residues. Germline loops: CDR1 SGHAT, CDR2 FQNNGV. The CDR3 sequence: CASSLGEGETQYF. The CDR3 nucleotides are TGTGCCAGCAGCTTAGGGGAGGGGGAGACCCAGTACTTC.

This rearrangement joins TRBV13 to TRBJ2-5; 11 bases fit TRBD1. This CDR3 contains 14 residues. The germline V gene encodes CDR1 PRHDT and CDR2 FYEKMQ (reference sequence). V was pared by 7 bases and J by 4 bases, with 5 bases of the junction left unmatched. The CDR3 is CASTPDRGRETQYF. The CDR3, as DNA: TGTGCCAGCACCCCGGACAGGGGGCGAGAGACCCAGTACTTC. Variable domain in full (rest from reference TRBV13 and TRBJ2-5): AAGVIQSPRHLIKEKRETATLKCYPIPRHDTVYWYQQGPGQDPQFLISFYEKMQSDKGSIPDRFSAQQFSDYHSELNMSSLELGDSALYFCASTPDRGRETQYFGPGTRLLVL.

CDR3 nucleotides: TGCAGCGTTGAGAGGGGCATGAACACTGAAGCTTTCTTT. Protein: CSVERGMNTEAFF. This chain connects TRBV29-1 to TRBJ1-1, with D possibly matching TRBD1 (5 bases). Trimming took 3 bases from V and 0 from J, leaving 8 bases between them. The CDR3 runs to 13 residues. Germline assignment: CDR1 SQVTM and CDR2 ANQGSEA.

This rearrangement joins TRBV11-3 to TRBJ2-5, with 12 positions matching TRBD2. This CDR3 contains 20 residues. The germline V gene encodes CDR1 SGHNT and CDR2 YENEEA. Trimming removed 3 bases from V and 0 bases from J; junction bases left unmatched: 14. The CDR3 reads CASSFPPSLAGGVHQETQYF. The CDR3 DNA follows: TGTGCCAGCAGCTTTCCCCCTAGCCTAGCGGGGGGGGTACACCAAGAGACCCAGTACTTC.

In DNA, the CDR3 is TGTGCCAGCAGCCCCTCTAGCGGGGGGGCCCACGGGGAGCTGTTTTTT. The encoded protein is CASSPSSGGAHGELFF. The chain is built from TRBV7-9 and TRBJ2-2; 12 bases align to TRBD2. The CDR3 is 16 residues long. The junction had 8 bases not matched to a gene; V was cut back by 5 bases and J by 7 bases. CDR1 is SEHNR and CDR2 is FQNEAQ in the germline V gene (reference sequence).

The chain employs TRBV7-3 and TRBJ2-3, with 7 bases matching TRBD2. Germline CDR1 SGHTA, CDR2 FQGTGA. Trimming cost V 5 bases and J 1 base; bases outside gene matches: 18. CDR3 length equals 19 residues. CDR3 protein: CASSQSGTLGVLGTDTQYF. DNA of the CDR3: TGTGCCAGCAGCCAGAGCGGGACTCTAGGGGTGTTGGGCACAGATACGCAGTATTTT.

This chain links TRBV25-1 with TRBJ1-5; unclear D gene. Trimming removed 3 bases from V and 1 base from J, with 7 bases in between. This CDR3 region has 14 residues. Germline-derived CDR1 and CDR2 are MGHDK and SYGVNS. The CDR3 bases are TGTGCCAGCAGTGAGAGACAAAGCAATCAGCCCCAGCATTTT. It encodes CASSERQSNQPQHF.

The genes are TRBV25-1 and TRBJ2-1; 9 bases fit TRBD1. The CDR3 is 16 amino acids. Germline trimming cut 11 bases from V and 7 bases from J; bases unmatched to any gene: 18. Germline values: CDR1 MGHDK, CDR2 SYGVNS. CDR3 protein: CAGNWPRDRDFNEQFF. In DNA, the CDR3 is TGTGCCGGCAATTGGCCCAGGGACAGGGACTTTAATGAGCAGTTCTTC.

This chain joins TRBV6-5 and TRBJ1-2; no reliable D call. The CDR3 runs to 14 residues. Trimming stripped 6 bases from V and 0 bases from J, with 11 bases between. The germline V gene has CDR1 MNHEY and CDR2 SVGAGI. CDR3 nucleotide sequence: TGTGCCAGCAGAAAATCCCTAGCTAACTATGGCTACACCTTC. Translating it yields CASRKSLANYGYTF.

The gene calls are TRBV29-1 and TRBJ2-2, with a possible D match to TRBD2 (6 bases). The germline V gene has CDR1 SQVTM and CDR2 ANQGSEA. This CDR3 region has 14 residues. The V end lost 3 bases, the J end lost 0 bases, and 8 bases lay between the germline ends. CDR3 DNA sequence: TGCAGCGTTGAGGCGGGAACGAACACCGGGGAGCTGTTTTTT. Protein: CSVEAGTNTGELFF.

The rearrangement joins TRBV20-1 to TRBJ2-7, with a possible D match to TRBD2 (5 bases). The CDR3 extends over 11 amino acids. CDR1 is DFQATT, CDR2 SNEGSKA, per germline (reference sequence). Trimming took 1 base from V and 6 from J, leaving 7 bases between them. CDR3 coding DNA: TGCAGTGCTAGAGGAGGGCGCGAGCAGTACTTC. This gives the protein CSARGGREQYF.

The chain combines TRBV29-1 with TRBJ2-7; the D is unclear. Germline V gene data show CDR1 as SQVTM and CDR2 as ANQGSEA. There are 12 residues in the CDR3. V was cut by 5 bases and J by 1 base, with 9 bases left in between. The CDR3 region has the DNA TGCAGCGTTCAAAGGCAGTCCTACGAGCAGTACTTC. It is translated as CSVQRQSYEQYF.

The CDR3 sequence is CASSLGQNTEAFF. Written as DNA, the CDR3 is TGTGCCAGCAGCTTGGGTCAAAACACTGAAGCTTTCTTT. V and J are TRBV4-2 and TRBJ1-1; D unclear. From germline, CDR1 is LGHNA and CDR2 YNFKEQ. Trimming removed 5 bases at V and 2 bases at J, with 9 bases between. The length of the CDR3 is 13 residues.

V is TRBV2 and J is TRBJ2-7; D ambiguous. From germline, CDR1 is SNHLY and CDR2 FYNNEI. The CDR3 contains 13 residues. V was cut by 7 bases and J by 3 bases, with 13 bases left in between. This CDR3 reads CASTPGSYYEQYF. CDR3 nucleotide sequence: TGTGCCAGCACCCCGGGTTCCTACTACGAGCAGTACTTC.

V gene TRBV21-1 combines with J gene TRBJ2-4; the DNA was not used to check the table's D call, TRBD1. TRBV21-1 is a documented pseudogene. The CDR3 covers 18 residues. CDR3 in DNA: TGTGCCAGCAGCAAAGGAAGGACAGGGGAGGAAGGCAAAAACATTCAGTACTTC. This gives the protein CASSKGRTGEEGKNIQYF.

The chain carries TRBV5-1 and TRBJ2-6, with D unclear. V gave up 0 bases and J gave up 1 base, with 11 bases separating them. CDR1 and CDR2 (germline): SGHRS, YFSETQ. The CDR3 consists of 17 residues. CDR3 nucleotides: TGCGCCAGCAGCTTGGCATCGGTGGGGTCTGGGGCCAACGTCCTGACTTTC. Encoded protein: CASSLASVGSGANVLTF.

This rearrangement joins TRBV7-9 to TRBJ1-3; 7 bases are shared with TRBD1. V shed 5 bases, J shed 3 bases, and the junction held 4 bases outside the gene matches. CDR1 is SEHNR, CDR2 FQNEAQ, per germline (reference sequence). The CDR3 is 14 amino acids. The DNA of the CDR3 is TGTGCCAGCAGCGCGAACAGGGGTGGAAACACCATATATTTT. Protein product: CASSANRGGNTIYF.

The V call is TRBV6-5, the J call TRBJ1-2, with D unclear. Trimming took off 6 bases at V and 7 bases at J, with 15 bases between the two ends. The CDR3 contains 13 residues. In germline, CDR1 is MNHEY, CDR2 SVGAGI. This CDR3 reads CASSSGPAGGYTF. The CDR3 bases are TGTGCCAGCAGCTCAGGACCGGCAGGTGGCTACACCTTC.

The genes are TRBV19 and TRBJ1-1; D may be TRBD1 (6 bases). Trimming shortened V by 6 bases and J by 6 bases, and 14 bases separated the two germline ends. The CDR3 length is 13 residues. Germline-derived CDR1 and CDR2 are LNHDA and SQIVND (reference sequence). The CDR3 nucleotides are TGTGCCAGTAGCTCCCCAGGGACATCTGAAGCTTTCTTT. It yields the protein CASSSPGTSEAFF.

This clone has just one count. The V and J genes are TRBV11-2 and TRBJ1-6; D unresolved. CDR1 SGHAT and CDR2 FQNNGV come from the germline V gene. V was trimmed by 7 bases and J by 7 bases, leaving 11 bases between them. The CDR3 runs 13 residues. CDR3 in DNA: TGTGCCAGCACCAATATACGCAATTCACCCCTCCACTTT. Translated, it gives CASTNIRNSPLHF.

This chain connects TRBV27 to TRBJ2-7, with 7 bases fitting TRBD1. The germline V gene has CDR1 MNHEY and CDR2 SMNVEV (reference sequence). The CDR3 length is 13 residues. Trimming removed 7 bases from V and 2 bases from J; junction bases left unmatched: 5. The CDR3 DNA sequence: TGTGCCAGCAAGGGGGCAGGGCCCTACGAGCAGTACTTC. Residues: CASKGAGPYEQYF.

The sample holds a few counts of this clone. The J gene is TRBJ2-3, the V gene TRBV27, with D unclear. V was clipped by 5 bases and J by 4 bases, with 13 bases between them. This CDR3 is 14 amino acids long. Germline V gene sequence: CDR1 MNHEY, CDR2 SMNVEV (reference sequence). The CDR3 protein is CASSPTAPADTQYF. The CDR3 DNA sequence: TGTGCCAGCAGTCCTACCGCCCCCGCAGATACGCAGTATTTT.

The rearrangement links TRBV27 to TRBJ2-7; D might be TRBD2 (5 bases). V lost 6 bases, J lost 4 bases, and 13 bases lay in between. The V gene's germline CDR1 is MNHEY and CDR2 SMNVEV (reference sequence). The CDR3 totals 13 residues. CDR3 DNA sequence: TGTGCCAGCAGCCGATATCCGGGGTACGAGCAGTACTTC. Its protein is CASSRYPGYEQYF.